The 5 T cell receptor beta chains below were found in one sample sequenced in a study of blood T cell repertoires in COVID-19. Using immunoSEQ multiplex PCR, the repertoire was profiled, and TCRdb retains in-frame clones only, with some absent. The sample includes over 75,000 clones, roughly 90% seen only once; the top ten take over 1.5%. The specimen was peripheral blood. These receptors were collected from a man in his 60s with acute or convalescent COVID-19.

The rearrangement links TRBV2 to TRBJ2-3, with D unclear. Trimming pared 3 bases from V and 0 bases from J, leaving 7 bases between. The CDR3 has 14 residues. Germline assignment: CDR1 SNHLY and CDR2 FYNNEI. The CDR3 sequence: CASSDHSSTDTQYF. Here the CDR3 DNA reads TGTGCCAGCAGTGACCACAGTAGCACAGATACGCAGTATTTT.

In nucleotides, the CDR3 is TGTGCCAGCAGCCCCCAAGGTAAGCCTAGCGGGAGTTCTTACGAGCAGTACTTC. Its translation: CASSPQGKPSGSSYEQYF. The V gene is TRBV11-2, the J gene TRBJ2-7; the match to TRBD2 covers 10 bases. The CDR3 extends over 18 amino acids. Germline V gene lookup returns CDR1 SGHAT and CDR2 FQNNGV. V lost 5 bases to trimming and J lost 4 bases; unmatched junction nucleotides: 17.

The chain employs TRBV4-3 and TRBJ2-3; tentatively, D is TRBD1 (5 bases). V gave up 0 bases and J gave up 3 bases, with 10 bases separating them. CDR3 size: 15 residues. Germline lookup yields CDR1 LGHNA and CDR2 YSLEER. Here the CDR3 reads CASSQDTGWTDTQYF. The CDR3 nucleotides read TGCGCCAGCAGCCAAGATACAGGCTGGACAGATACGCAGTATTTT.

The CDR3 here is CASSALSGRASEQFF. The CDR3 DNA reads as TGTGCCAGCAGCGCCCTTAGCGGGAGGGCGTCTGAGCAGTTCTTC. The chain links TRBV9 to TRBJ2-1; 11 positions agree with TRBD2. Germline V gives CDR1 SGDLS, CDR2 YYNGEE. Trimming at V came to 3 bases and at J to 9 bases, leaving 8 bases not matched to a gene. The CDR3 sequence is 15 residues long.

V and J are TRBV5-4 and TRBJ2-7; TRBD2 matches 10 bases. J gave up 0 bases and V 0 bases, and 3 bases lay outside the gene matches. The CDR3 length is 16 residues. Germline V gene lookup returns CDR1 SGHNT and CDR2 YYREEE (reference sequence). CDR3 region: CASSLAPSGSSYEQYF. The CDR3 DNA follows: TGTGCCAGCAGCTTGGCGCCTAGCGGGAGCTCCTACGAGCAGTACTTC.